A single sample gave rise to the 11 T cell receptor beta chains below, sequenced in a study of prognosis after radiotherapy for stage I lung cancer (dated by TCRdb to about 2021). The instrument was an Illumina HiSeq 3000. Two rounds of multiplex PCR were used to amplify the TCR beta CDR3 region from genomic DNA. In the first PCR round, primers specific to each TRBV and TRBJ gene were used, and the primer sequences were filed in Chinese patent CN105087789A. TCRdb passed the public sequencing reads through fastp at Q25 and MiXCR, retaining productive beta sequences. CDR3 protein sequences are deduplicated, and each keeps its most common genes and DNA. This sample has 20,000 to 25,000 distinct CDR3 sequences in its table, and approximately 43% of those were observed once. The ten most abundant clones make up around 29% of the sample. Sequenced here: PBMCs, sampled before or after stereotactic body radiation therapy (not recorded which). All receptors derive from a donor over 45 with non-small cell lung cancer.

This clonotype was seen repeatedly, ten times or more. The chain couples TRBV4-3 to TRBJ2-3, with 7 positions matching TRBD2. This CDR3 region has 17 residues. The V and J ends lost 1 base and 3 bases, in that order; junction bases with no gene match: 10. Looked up from germline, CDR1 is LGHNA and CDR2 is YSLEER. The CDR3 region has the DNA TGCGCCAGCAGCCAAGCGGCTGTGACGGGAGGTACAGATACGCAGTATTTT. As protein: CASSQAAVTGGTDTQYF.

This clonotype occurred a few times. Since a much larger clone is just one base distant, this may be a read error. The chain is built from TRBV6-2 or TRBV6-3 and TRBJ2-4, with TRBD1 matching over 7 bases. The CDR3 sequence is 13 residues long. With 6 bases clipped from V and 14 bases from J, the junction kept 13 bases outside the gene matches. The V gene's germline CDR1 is MNHEY and CDR2 SVGEGT. CDR3 loop: CASREHLWTGKYF. In DNA form, the CDR3 reads TGTGCCAGCAGGGAACATCTCTGGACAGGCAAGTACTTC.

In its sample, this clonotype ranks as medium-sized. V usage is TRBV11-3 and J usage is TRBJ1-2; no definite D call. This CDR3 has 15 amino acids. Trimming cost V 4 bases and J 2 bases, with 14 bases left between them. Germline CDR1 SGHNT, CDR2 YENEEA. The CDR3 region has the DNA TGTGCCAGCAGCTCCCACCTCGAGCCGAACTATGGCTACACCTTC. Amino acids: CASSSHLEPNYGYTF.

There are many counts of this clonotype. A read error is possible here, since a much larger clone lies one base away. This chain uses TRBV24-1 with TRBJ1-1, with a tentative D call TRBD1 (5 bases). V lost 2 bases to trimming and J lost 9 bases, with 12 bases between them. The CDR3 covers 13 residues. CDR1 and CDR2 from the germline V gene are KGHDR and SFDVKD. This CDR3 reads CATSDSQDMKAFF. Here the CDR3 DNA reads TGTGCCACCAGTGATTCACAGGATATGAAAGCTTTCTTT.

The rearrangement uses TRBV12-3 or TRBV12-4 and TRBJ2-7; 12 bases line up with TRBD2. The CDR3 runs 14 residues. Trimming removed 3 bases from V and 3 bases from J; junction bases left unmatched: 0. DNA of the CDR3: TGTGCCAGCAGTTTGACTAGCGGGAGCTACGAGCAGTACTTC. It specifies CASSLTSGSYEQYF.

CDR3 DNA sequence: TGCAGTGCTAGTCTCGTCTCGGGACTAGCGGGAGGTCTGGGCACAGATACGCAGTATTTT. Translated, it gives CSASLVSGLAGGLGTDTQYF. The chain is built from TRBV20-1 and TRBJ2-3, with TRBD2 matching 15 bases. The CDR3 is 20 residues long. Germline CDR1 and CDR2: DFQATT and SNEGSKA (reference sequence). With V trimmed by 3 bases and J by 1 base, 14 bases remained unmatched.

The chain joins TRBV2 to TRBJ2-2; the D gene is possibly TRBD1 (5 bases). This CDR3 is 13 amino acids long. CDR1 and CDR2 from the germline V gene are SNHLY and FYNNEI. V lost 6 bases and J 4 bases, leaving 9 bases between the germline ends. Here the CDR3 DNA reads TGTGCCAGCAGAGTGGGGCGCACCGGGGAGCTGTTTTTT. Translating gives CASRVGRTGELFF.

This clonotype occurred a few times. A far larger clone differs by one base, so this is likely a read error. The V gene is TRBV6-4, the J gene TRBJ1-5; D call uncertain. The CDR3 loop spans 11 amino acids. Germline CDR1 MRHNA, CDR2 SNTAGT. Trimming removed 10 bases at V and 5 bases at J, with 9 bases between. In DNA form, the CDR3 reads TGTGCCATCCGGAGCTATCAGCCCCAGCATTTT. Protein product: CAIRSYQPQHF.

This rearrangement joins TRBV6-2 or TRBV6-3 to TRBJ1-2; D remains ambiguous. CDR3 length: 14 amino acids. The ends were cut back, 9 bases at V and 4 bases at J, with 18 bases in the middle. Germline V gene sequence: CDR1 MNHEY, CDR2 SVGEGT. The CDR3 sequence: CASSPRTVLYGYTF. Written as DNA, the CDR3 is TGTGCCAGTAGTCCCCGGACCGTCCTCTATGGCTACACCTTC.

Judged by abundance, this clonotype is medium-sized. V is TRBV19 and J is TRBJ2-2, with 14 bases aligning to TRBD2. V lost 4 bases to trimming and J lost 0 bases; unmatched junction nucleotides: 1. Germline V gene lookup returns CDR1 LNHDA and CDR2 SQIVND (reference sequence). The CDR3 length is 17 residues. The CDR3 loop is CASSTGLAGANTGELFF. Written as DNA, the CDR3 is TGTGCCAGTAGTACGGGACTAGCGGGGGCGAACACCGGGGAGCTGTTTTTT.

This clonotype is judged medium-sized. CDR3 amino acids: CASSLGLAASDTQYF. Here the CDR3 DNA reads TGTGCCAGCAGCTTAGGACTAGCGGCTTCAGATACGCAGTATTTT. V and J are TRBV7-3 and TRBJ2-3; 10 bases align to TRBD2. V dropped 2 bases and J dropped 4; count of bases not matched to a gene: 3. The CDR3 runs to 15 residues. CDR1 and CDR2 (germline): SGHTA, FQGTGA.